This T cell receptor (beta chain) was identified during a study of shared clonotypes between healthy human individuals. From germline, CDR1 is MGHRA and CDR2 YSYEKL. The CDR3 extends over 15 amino acids. Trimming left V 3 bases short and J 3 bases short, with 12 bases between. Method: immunoSEQ multiplex PCR; TCRdb's copy keeps in-frame clones and lacks some. Of roughly 2.5 million clones listed, roughly 92% are singletons. The rearrangement uses TRBV4-1 and TRBJ1-5, with D perhaps matching TRBD1 (6 bases). Sequenced material: naive CD4+ T cells sorted from blood. Subset defined: CD45RA+ positively selected. The clonotype was recovered from a man aged 18 to 35 in good health. The CDR3 spells CASSQEAGANQPQHF. The CDR3 nucleotides are TGCGCCAGCAGCCAGGAGGCAGGGGCCAATCAGCCCCAGCATTTT.